Each of the 14 T cell receptor beta chains below was sequenced from the same sample in a study of immune reconstitution after stem cell transplant in scleroderma. From the RT-PCR reads, TCRdb called clonotypes with MiXCR, one entry per CDR3 protein. The sample lists more than 2,000 distinct CDR3 sequences; 10% to 13% were seen once. This material was acquired before or after autologous hematopoietic stem cell transplantation (not recorded which). These receptors were obtained from a female donor with systemic sclerosis.

This clonotype qualifies as large. The chain links TRBV1 to TRBJ2-7; the D call TRBD2 from the table was never checked on the DNA. TRBV1 is termed a pseudogene. CDR3 length: 17 residues. The CDR3 region is CTPRARLAGKISYEQYF. The CDR3 DNA reads TGCACCCCACGGGCCCGACTAGCGGGTAAGATCTCCTACGAGCAGTACTTC.

This clonotype is large within its sample. The chain joins TRBV6-1 to TRBJ2-7; no clear D gene. V was shortened by 8 bases and J by 3 bases, with 11 bases between the two germline ends. The CDR3 length is 12 residues. CDR1 is MNHNS and CDR2 is SASEGT in the germline V gene. The DNA of the CDR3 is TGTGCCAGCTTTAGATCGGTCTACGAGCAGTACTTC. This translates into CASFRSVYEQYF.

The chain combines TRBV30 with TRBJ2-1; the match to TRBD2 covers 9 bases. This CDR3 region has 14 residues. CDR1 is GTSNPN, CDR2 SVGIG, per germline (reference sequence). V shed 3 bases and J 10 bases; nucleotides not matched to a gene: 10. Here the CDR3 reads CAWSMGRGGPEQFF. In DNA form, the CDR3 reads TGTGCCTGGAGCATGGGGCGGGGGGGCCCCGAGCAGTTCTTC.

The V call is TRBV7-6, the J call TRBJ2-3, with D possibly being TRBD1 (6 bases). The V and J ends lost 2 bases and 5 bases respectively, with 14 bases between them. Germline CDR1 SGHVS, CDR2 FNYEAQ. The CDR3 totals 15 residues. The CDR3 DNA reads as TGTGCCAGCAGCTTAAACCGACAGGCGGGAGATACGCAGTATTTT. Protein product: CASSLNRQAGDTQYF.

V is TRBV20-1 and J is TRBJ2-5; unclear D gene. V lost 5 bases and J lost 2, with 6 bases in between. Per germline, CDR1 DFQATT and CDR2 SNEGSKA (reference sequence). This CDR3 is 11 amino acids long. The CDR3: CSAGVQETQYF. CDR3 in DNA: TGCAGTGCTGGGGTGCAAGAGACCCAGTACTTC.

The chain is built from TRBV12-5 and TRBJ2-1; D perhaps matches TRBD1 (5 bases). Germline CDR1 reads LGHNT; CDR2 reads FRNRAP. Trimming left V 6 bases short and J 0 bases short, with 12 bases between. There are 15 residues in the CDR3. The DNA of the CDR3 is TGTGCTAGTGGCGACGGACAAACCTCCTACAATGAGCAGTTCTTC. It codes for CASGDGQTSYNEQFF.

By its share, this clonotype is medium-sized (0.01 to 0.1%). The V gene is TRBV10-3, the J gene TRBJ1-1; unclear D gene. The CDR3 is 14 amino acids. Germline assignment: CDR1 ENHRY and CDR2 SYGVKD. The ends were cut back, 6 bases at V and 0 bases at J, with 11 bases in the middle. In DNA, the CDR3 is TGTGCCATCAGGTACGAGAATCTGAACACTGAAGCTTTCTTT. Encoded protein: CAIRYENLNTEAFF.

This clonotype turned up a few times. This rearrangement joins TRBV29-1 to TRBJ1-1, with 11 bases aligning to TRBD1. Germline V lookup: CDR1 SQVTM, CDR2 ANQGSEA. CDR3 length: 12 amino acids. The V segment lost 6 bases and the J segment 8 bases; nucleotides outside the gene matches: 5. Here the CDR3 reads CSVRTGGLEAFF. CDR3 nucleotides: TGCAGCGTCCGGACAGGGGGCCTGGAAGCTTTCTTT. Variable domain in full (rest from reference TRBV29-1 and TRBJ1-1): SAVISQKPSRDICQRGTSLTIQCQVDSQVTMMFWYRQQPGQSLTLIATANQGSEATYESGFVIDKFPISRPNLTFSTLTVSNMSPEDSSIYLCSVRTGGLEAFFGQGTRLTVV.

This clonotype was seen a few times. The chain joins TRBV7-3 to TRBJ2-1; 12 nucleotides agree with TRBD1. This CDR3 comprises 15 residues. Germline CDR1 and CDR2: SGHTA and FQGTGA. V shed 3 bases, J shed 9 bases, and the junction held 6 bases outside the gene matches. The CDR3 is CASSLPGQGAGEQFF. The CDR3 DNA is TGTGCCAGCAGCTTGCCGGGACAGGGGGCCGGTGAGCAGTTCTTC.

In this sample, this clonotype is medium-sized. This rearrangement joins TRBV6-5 to TRBJ2-7; TRBD1 aligns across 7 bases. Per the germline V gene, CDR1 is MNHEY and CDR2 is SVGAGI. V lost 6 bases to trimming and J lost 3 bases; unmatched junction nucleotides: 8. CDR3 length: 14 amino acids. CDR3: CASSRQGGGYEQYF. The CDR3 coding sequence is TGTGCCAGCAGCAGACAGGGCGGCGGCTACGAGCAGTACTTC.

Judged by abundance, this clonotype is medium-sized (0.01 to 0.1%). This chain uses TRBV20-1 with TRBJ2-1; perhaps TRBD2 as D (6 bases). From germline, CDR1 is DFQATT and CDR2 SNEGSKA (reference sequence). The CDR3 has 14 residues. V was trimmed by 6 bases and J by 9 bases, leaving 21 bases between them. CDR3 nucleotides: TGCAGTGCAGACGGGGGAGGCTCCGTGGGTGAGCAGTTCTTC. It translates to CSADGGGSVGEQFF.

Only a few counts were recorded for this clonotype. The J gene is TRBJ2-7, the V gene TRBV29-1, with a weak D call TRBD1 (5 bases). This CDR3 region has 13 residues. Germline CDR1 reads SQVTM; CDR2 reads ANQGSEA. V was trimmed by 2 bases and J by 7 bases, leaving 15 bases between them. CDR3 residues: CSVERARAGEQYF. The CDR3 bases are TGCAGCGTTGAAAGGGCCAGGGCAGGGGAGCAGTACTTC.

This clonotype was detected only a few times. The chain combines TRBV7-3 with TRBJ2-7, with D tentatively TRBD1 (7 bases). CDR3 length: 15 amino acids. The germline V and J ends were trimmed by 6 bases and 3 bases, with 18 bases remaining between them. Germline V gene sequence: CDR1 SGHTA, CDR2 FQGTGA. CDR3 sequence: CASSHKYRGGYEQYF. The CDR3 bases are TGTGCCAGCAGTCACAAGTACAGGGGAGGCTACGAGCAGTACTTC.

This clonotype occurred a few times. The chain combines TRBV11-3 with TRBJ2-3; perhaps TRBD2 as D (5 bases). V was shortened by 5 bases and J by 1 base, with 7 bases between the two germline ends. CDR1 and CDR2 from the germline V gene are SGHNT and YENEEA. CDR3 length: 13 amino acids. In DNA form, the CDR3 reads TGTGCCAGCAGCCTCGGGGGCACAGATACGCAGTATTTT. It is translated as CASSLGGTDTQYF.